The present T cell receptor beta chain was sequenced within a study of human thymus T cells. General observations from the study: Apparent skewing of V and J gene usage characterized both thymic and blood repertoires. Thymic TCR repertoires of unrelated people reportedly overlapped highly.

CDR1 SGHTA and CDR2 FQGTGA come from the germline V gene. The CDR3 is 15 residues long. V was pared by 7 bases and J by 1 base, with 14 bases between. Assay used: immunoSEQ multiplex PCR; TCRdb lists only in-frame clones, some missing. The sample gives about 120,000 clones, around 94% of which show up once; approximately 0.022% is in the top ten. From resections taken during corrective heart surgery, the thymus tissue was obtained. Corrective surgery for congenital heart defects was being performed on the healthy Finnish infants who served as donors. With regard to this clone: Its antigen is not known.

The chain has TRBV7-3 and TRBJ1-5; the D is unclear. Material for sequencing was thymus tissue. The receptor was derived from a boy in the first two years of life with a congenital heart defect but otherwise immunologically healthy. This chain's CDR3 is CASTIGGGSNQPQHF. CDR3 nucleotides: TGTGCCAGCACCATCGGTGGTGGAAGCAATCAGCCCCAGCATTTT.